This entry lists 4 T cell receptor beta chains sequenced from one sample in a study of technical replicates of blood from a handful of donors. The protocol was immunoSEQ multiplex PCR, while the TCRdb copy is restricted to in-frame clones and leaves out a portion. The sample lists about 68,000 clones, about 97% occurring once. The specimen was T cells isolated from PBMCs. The receptors shown here come from a human donor in good health.

The rearrangement links TRBV4-2 to TRBJ2-7, with no clear D. Looked up from germline, CDR1 is LGHNA and CDR2 is YNFKEQ. The CDR3 sequence is 15 residues long. V gave up 4 bases and J gave up 0 bases, with 13 bases separating them. CDR3 amino acids: CASSRLSLSSYEQYF. In DNA, the CDR3 is TGTGCCAGCAGCCGACTTAGCCTGAGCTCCTACGAGCAGTACTTC.

The CDR3 protein is CASSAGTGIIGGYTF. The CDR3 DNA reads TGTGCCAGCAGTGCCGGGACAGGGATAATAGGGGGCTACACCTTC. The chain is built from TRBV6-5 and TRBJ1-2; 9 bases are shared with TRBD1. J gave up 8 bases and V 5 bases, and 12 bases lay outside the gene matches. The germline V gene encodes CDR1 MNHEY and CDR2 SVGAGI. The CDR3 spans 15 residues.

V usage is TRBV4-3 and J usage is TRBJ1-4, with D perhaps TRBD1 (6 bases). Between the trimmed V and J ends, which lost 1 base and 2 bases, there was a span of 8 bases. The germline V gene has CDR1 LGHNA and CDR2 YSLEER. The CDR3 is 15 amino acids. DNA of the CDR3: TGCGCCAGCAGCCAAGTAAGGGGGACTAATGAAAAACTGTTTTTT. It codes for CASSQVRGTNEKLFF.

The chain carries TRBV9 and TRBJ2-1; 9 positions agree with TRBD2. The CDR3 extends over 16 amino acids. J was trimmed by 4 bases and V by 0 bases; bases with no gene match: 5. Germline V CDR1 and CDR2: SGDLS, YYNGEE. CDR3 residues: CASSVGIAGDYNEQFF. The CDR3 DNA is TGTGCCAGCAGCGTAGGGATAGCGGGAGATTACAATGAGCAGTTCTTC.